Below, one T cell receptor (beta chain) is given with its context. The antigen is unknown. This entry comes from a study of shared clonotypes between healthy human individuals. This CDR3 contains 12 residues. The germline V gene has CDR1 MNHEY and CDR2 SVGAGI. The V end lost 2 bases, the J end lost 7 bases, and 8 bases lay between the germline ends. Study-level findings and limits: Among four donors, about 4.6% of naive CD4 clonotypes were found in common.

Clones were sequenced by immunoSEQ multiplex PCR, and TCRdb holds only the in-frame ones, with some missing. The table has 2 million to 2.5 million clones, nearly 97% seen once. The chain couples TRBV6-5 to TRBJ2-5, with D uncertain. The source is a man aged 18 to 30 in good health. The sequenced sample was naive CD4+ T cells sorted from blood. Subset indicated: CD45RA+ positively selected. Here the CDR3 reads CASSYSFGTQYF. CDR3 DNA sequence: TGTGCCAGCAGTTACAGTTTCGGGACCCAGTACTTC.